This is a list of T cell receptor beta chains from one sample in a study of T cell responses to AZD1222 COVID-19 vaccine. Profiling relied on immunoSEQ multiplex PCR, and the TCRdb table lists in-frame clones only, not all of them. The repertoire has 100,000 or so clones, roughly nine tenths of them found once; the top ten carry under 5.5%. The sample here was peripheral blood, taken on day 0 of AZD1222 vaccination. These TCRs come from an adult in good health. Both conserved end residues are part of each CDR3. D genes are given only for firm matches. Clone size, where shown, is once, few, many, or a class for clones that have expanded.

>TRBV4-2|NA|TRBD1|TRBJ1-6
CASSRRTQLRGQGDYNSPLHF
TGTGCCAGCAGCCGCAGGACCCAACTCAGGGGACAGGGTGACTATAATTCACCCCTCCACTTT
>TRBV5-6|NA|NA|TRBJ1-1
CASKLLYTEAFF
TGTGCCAGCAAACTTTTGTACACTGAAGCTTTCTTT
>TRBV12-3/TRBV12-4|NA|NA|TRBJ1-2
CASSWTASYGYTF
TGTGCCAGCAGTTGGACAGCGAGCTATGGCTACACCTTC
>TRBV3-1/TRBV3-2|NA|TRBD2|TRBJ2-3
CASSRFSSGSTDTQYF
TGTGCCAGCAGCCGATTTAGTAGCGGGAGCACAGATACGCAGTATTTT
>TRBV3-1/TRBV3-2|NA|NA|TRBJ1-2
CASSSTAVRYGYTF
TGTGCCAGCAGCTCGACGGCTGTTAGGTATGGCTACACCTTC
>TRBV6-5|NA|NA|TRBJ1-4
CASSRDIATNEKLFF
TGTGCCAGCAGTCGAGACATTGCAACTAATGAAAAACTGTTTTTT
>TRBV14|NA|TRBD1|TRBJ2-7
CASSPHPGQGAYEQYF
TGTGCCAGCAGCCCGCACCCGGGACAGGGGGCTTACGAGCAGTACTTC
>TRBV5-6|NA|NA|TRBJ1-1
CASSLGPRGSTEAFF
TGTGCCAGCAGCTTGGGTCCCCGGGGCAGCACTGAAGCTTTCTTT
>TRBV5-6|few|TRBD1|TRBJ1-6
CASSRTGANNSPLHF
TGTGCCAGCAGTCGGACAGGGGCCAATAATTCACCCCTCCACTTT
>TRBV19|NA|TRBD1|TRBJ1-6
CASSSGTGSNSPLHF
TGTGCCAGCTCTTCCGGGACAGGGAGTAATTCACCCCTCCACTTT
>TRBV4-3|NA|NA|TRBJ2-2
CASSLGPGTNTGELFF
TGCGCCAGCAGCCTAGGACCCGGGACGAACACCGGGGAGCTGTTTTTT
>TRBV4-2|few|TRBD1|TRBJ2-6
CASSQTWGTGVSGANVLTF
TGTGCCAGCAGCCAAACCTGGGGGACAGGGGTCTCTGGGGCCAACGTCCTGACTTTC
>TRBV2|NA|TRBD1|TRBJ2-7
CARGDSSYEQYF
TGTGCCAGGGGGGACAGCTCCTACGAGCAGTACTTC
>TRBV21-1|NA|NA|TRBJ2-6
CASSKDWIAPGANVLTF
TGTGCCAGCAGCAAAGATTGGATAGCACCTGGGGCCAACGTCCTGACTTTC
>TRBV4-3|once|TRBD1|TRBJ1-4
CASSQESGQGATNEKLFF
TGCGCCAGCAGCCAAGAATCGGGACAGGGGGCAACTAATGAAAAACTGTTTTTT
>TRBV30|NA|TRBD1|TRBJ1-5
CAWSEQGAANQPQHF
TGTGCCTGGAGTGAACAGGGGGCAGCGAATCAGCCCCAGCATTTT
>TRBV9|NA|NA|TRBJ1-2
CASSVVQNAGHLNYGYTF
TGTGCCAGCAGCGTAGTCCAAAACGCGGGACACCTAAACTATGGCTACACCTTC
>TRBV27|NA|TRBD2|TRBJ2-5
CASSWQRGVGETQYF
TGTGCCAGCAGTTGGCAGCGGGGTGTGGGAGAGACCCAGTACTTC
>TRBV7-9|NA|NA|TRBJ1-1
CASSLEQGTEAFF
TGTGCCAGCAGCTTAGAACAGGGCACTGAAGCTTTCTTT
>TRBV28|NA|NA|TRBJ1-6
CASSLPQGSSYNSPLHF
TGTGCCAGCAGTTTACCGCAGGGGAGCTCCTATAATTCACCCCTCCACTTT
>TRBV3-1/TRBV3-2|once|TRBD1|TRBJ2-3
CASSQVLGQGTDTQYF
TGTGCCAGCAGCCAAGTTCTTGGACAGGGCACAGATACGCAGTATTTT
>TRBV5-4|NA|TRBD1|TRBJ1-6
CASSPDRASPLHF
TGTGCCAGCAGCCCTGACAGGGCTTCACCCCTCCACTTT
>TRBV4-2|NA|NA|TRBJ1-2
CASSQDMGDGYTF
TGTGCCAGCAGCCAAGATATGGGGGATGGCTACACCTTC
>TRBV27|NA|NA|TRBJ2-7
CASGYVRSGLSYEQYF
TGTGCCAGCGGCTATGTGCGGTCAGGCCTATCCTACGAGCAGTACTTC
>TRBV7-2|NA|NA|TRBJ2-7
CASSLAGTTDFEQYF
TGTGCCAGCAGCTTAGCGGGAACTACAGATTTCGAGCAGTACTTC
>TRBV28|NA|NA|TRBJ2-1
CASSWPPPGANDEQFF
TGTGCCAGCAGTTGGCCCCCTCCGGGGGCTAACGATGAGCAGTTCTTC
>TRBV11-2|NA|NA|TRBJ1-1
CASSLARTEAFF
TGTGCCAGCAGCTTAGCACGCACTGAAGCTTTCTTT
>TRBV10-2|NA|NA|TRBJ1-2
CASRGLANYGYTF
TGCGCCAGCAGGGGCTTGGCTAACTATGGCTACACCTTC
>TRBV4-1|NA|NA|TRBJ2-7
CASSQVFQDSYEQYF
TGCGCCAGCAGCCAAGTTTTCCAGGACTCCTACGAGCAGTACTTC
>TRBV2|NA|TRBD1|TRBJ1-4
CASTPRGQGVNNEKLFF
TGTGCCAGCACCCCGAGGGGACAGGGGGTTAATAATGAAAAACTGTTTTTT
>TRBV7-2|once|NA|TRBJ2-5
CASSLAGASPETQYF
TGTGCCAGCAGCTTAGCGGGGGCGTCCCCGGAGACCCAGTACTTC
>TRBV7-2|NA|NA|TRBJ1-5
CASSSGNPGVQPQHF
TGTGCCAGCAGCAGCGGGAACCCTGGGGTACAGCCCCAGCATTTT
>TRBV9|NA|TRBD1|TRBJ1-2
CASSGPRTGYGYTF
TGTGCCAGCAGCGGCCCTCGGACAGGCTATGGCTACACCTTC
>TRBV6-5|NA|NA|TRBJ2-1
CASSYSIGSESGEQFF
TGTGCCAGCAGTTACTCGATTGGAAGTGAGTCCGGTGAGCAGTTCTTC
>TRBV6-5|NA|NA|TRBJ1-1
CASSYSRGEGAFF
TGTGCCAGCAGTTACTCGAGGGGCGAAGGAGCTTTCTTT